The next 7 T cell receptor beta chains were all read from a single sample in a study of cytomegalovirus exposure and HLA in healthy donors. A multiplex PCR was run with 60 Vbeta primers and 13 Jbeta primers. Produced via immunoSEQ multiplex PCR; TCRdb's table is partial and in-frame only. The sample carries about 82,000 clones, around three quarters recorded once. The sample comprised PBMCs. These receptors were obtained from a man aged 55 to 70 in good health and CMV-seronegative.

The rearrangement uses TRBV6-1 and TRBJ2-7; 7 nucleotides agree with TRBD2. The CDR3 has 13 residues. Trimming removed 7 bases from V and 4 bases from J; junction bases left unmatched: 7. Per the germline V gene, CDR1 is MNHNS and CDR2 is SASEGT. The CDR3 nucleotides are TGTGCCAGCACCGAGGCAGCGGGATACGAGCAGTACTTC. Protein: CASTEAAGYEQYF.

Here the CDR3 reads CASSEGVTGELFF. The CDR3 DNA sequence: TGTGCCAGCAGTGAGGGAGTCACCGGGGAGCTGTTTTTT. The chain combines TRBV6-4 with TRBJ2-2, with D possibly matching TRBD2 (5 bases). The CDR3 has 13 residues. From germline, CDR1 is MRHNA and CDR2 SNTAGT. V was shortened by 3 bases and J by 4 bases, with 6 bases between the two germline ends.

This chain joins TRBV28 and TRBJ2-3; 7 nucleotides line up with TRBD2. The CDR3 consists of 16 residues. Germline V CDR1 and CDR2: MDHEN, SYDVKM. Trimming cost V 3 bases and J 0 bases; bases outside gene matches: 6. CDR3 in DNA: TGTGCCAGCAGTTTCTCGAGCGGGACTAGCACAGATACGCAGTATTTT. This gives the protein CASSFSSGTSTDTQYF.

The table lists this clone with many counts. CDR3 DNA sequence: TGTGCCAGTAGTAACAGGGGCGGCGGCGAAAAACTGTTTTTT. Protein sequence: CASSNRGGGEKLFF. V and J are TRBV19 and TRBJ1-4; the match to TRBD1 covers 7 bases. The V segment lost 4 bases and the J segment 8 bases; nucleotides outside the gene matches: 7. There are 14 residues in the CDR3. Germline V gene data show CDR1 as LNHDA and CDR2 as SQIVND (reference sequence). The full variable domain, with the rest looked up from reference TRBV19 and TRBJ1-4, is DGGITQSPKYLFRKEGQNVTLSCEQNLNHDAMYWYRQDPGQGLRLIYYSQIVNDFQKGDIAEGYSVSREKKESFPLTVTSAQKNPTAFYLCASSNRGGGEKLFFGSGTQLSVL.

The rearrangement joins TRBV11-2 to TRBJ2-2; no clear D. This CDR3 region has 14 residues. Germline CDR1 reads SGHAT; CDR2 reads FQNNGV. V shed 5 bases and J shed 2 bases, with 9 bases lying between them. CDR3 sequence (DNA): TGTGCCAGCAGCGAAACCCTAAACACCGGGGAGCTGTTTTTT. Residues: CASSETLNTGELFF.

The chain has TRBV2 and TRBJ1-2, with D possibly matching TRBD1 (6 bases). Deletions cut 10 bases from V and 7 bases from J, with 19 bases between. CDR1 is SNHLY and CDR2 is FYNNEI in the germline V gene. This CDR3 contains 13 residues. In nucleotides, the CDR3 is TGTGCCACAGGGGAATTTAAAGTGGGTGGCTACACCTTC. It yields the protein CATGEFKVGGYTF. Drawing the rest from reference TRBV2 and TRBJ1-2, the complete variable domain is EPEVTQTPSHQVTQMGQEVILRCVPISNHLYFYWYRQILGQKVEFLVSFYNNEISEKSEIFDDQFSVERPDGSNFTLKIRSTKLEDSAMYFCATGEFKVGGYTFGSGTRLTVV.

The rearrangement joins TRBV6-4 to TRBJ2-1; 9 bases line up with TRBD2. Trimming took 5 bases from V and 5 from J; bases not matched to a gene: 19. Germline assignment: CDR1 MRHNA and CDR2 SNTAGT. CDR3 length equals 19 residues. CDR3 coding DNA: TGTGCCAGCAGTCGGTCGGGGACTAGCACCACCGGGATCAACAATGAGCAGTTCTTC. This codes for CASSRSGTSTTGINNEQFF.